The 14 T cell receptor beta chains below were found in one sample sequenced in a study of PD-1 blockade in classical Hodgkin lymphoma. Using immunoSEQ multiplex PCR, the repertoire was profiled, and TCRdb retains in-frame clones only, with some absent. The data hold about 98,000 clones, with roughly 90% observed a single time. With no exception, relapse followed autologous stem cell transplantation in all patients, and brentuximab vedotin exposure varied. This sample comprised peripheral blood mononuclear cells (PBMCs), obtained at baseline. The receptors derive from a human donor with classical Hodgkin lymphoma.

V usage is TRBV9 and J usage is TRBJ1-5; no clear D gene. The V gene's germline CDR1 is SGDLS and CDR2 YYNGEE. This CDR3 contains 16 residues. Trimming left V 3 bases short and J 1 base short, with 14 bases between. The CDR3 DNA reads as TGTGCCAGCAGCGCGGACTCTGGGCCCAGCAATCAGCCCCAGCATTTT. Translation gives CASSADSGPSNQPQHF.

V gene TRBV21-1 combines with J gene TRBJ1-1. TRBV21-1 is listed as a pseudogene. CDR3 length: 14 amino acids. CDR3 DNA: TGTGCCAGCAGCAAAGAGGGCGGGAACACTGAAGCTTTCTTT. Amino acids: CASSKEGGNTEAFF.

The chain couples TRBV18 to TRBJ1-4; D unclear. This CDR3 region has 12 residues. Per germline, CDR1 KGHSH and CDR2 LQKENI. V lost 3 bases and J lost 7, with 6 bases in between. CDR3 sequence (DNA): TGTGCCAGCTCACCCCAGAGTGAAAAACTGTTTTTT. It specifies CASSPQSEKLFF.

This clone is a singleton in its sample. The CDR3 DNA is TGTGCCAGCAGCCCGGGGAACTCCCCCTTCACAGATACGCAGTATTTT. This gives the protein CASSPGNSPFTDTQYF. The chain combines TRBV7-3 with TRBJ2-3, with TRBD2 as a possible D gene (5 bases). The CDR3 covers 16 residues. V was clipped by 5 bases and J by 2 bases, with 17 bases between them. Germline CDR1 is SGHTA and CDR2 is FQGTGA.

The chain couples TRBV29-1 to TRBJ2-7; unclear D gene. With 4 bases removed from V and 3 bases from J, the gap between germline ends came to 13 bases. This CDR3 is 13 amino acids long. Germline loops: CDR1 SQVTM, CDR2 ANQGSEA. The CDR3 loop reads CSVGPDRNYEQYF. The DNA for the CDR3 is TGCAGCGTTGGACCCGACCGAAACTACGAGCAGTACTTC.

This clone has more than one count but fewer than ten. The J gene is TRBJ2-2, the V gene TRBV27; D is uncertain. The length of the CDR3 is 13 residues. The germline V and J ends were trimmed by 3 bases and 2 bases, with 4 bases remaining between them. Germline V gives CDR1 MNHEY, CDR2 SMNVEV (reference sequence). CDR3 sequence: CASSFHNTGELFF. CDR3 DNA: TGTGCCAGCAGTTTTCACAACACCGGGGAGCTGTTTTTT.

The chain couples TRBV9 to TRBJ2-2, with TRBD2 identical over 9 bases. CDR1 is SGDLS and CDR2 is YYNGEE in the germline V gene. Trimming removed 3 bases from V and 6 bases from J; junction bases left unmatched: 9. CDR3 length: 16 amino acids. The CDR3 protein is CASSARGGDPAGELFF. The CDR3 region has the DNA TGTGCCAGCAGCGCGCGCGGGGGGGATCCAGCCGGGGAGCTGTTTTTT.

This sequence joins TRBV28 and TRBJ1-4; no firm D call. Trimming left V 4 bases short and J 4 bases short, with 16 bases between. Germline CDR1 is MDHEN and CDR2 is SYDVKM. The CDR3 length is 16 residues. The DNA of the CDR3 is TGTGCCAGCAGTTGGGAAAGAGGGAGATATAATGAAAAACTGTTTTTT. Protein sequence: CASSWERGRYNEKLFF.

The rearrangement links TRBV25-1 to TRBJ2-7, with D perhaps being TRBD1 or TRBD2 (7 bases each). The CDR3 extends over 17 amino acids. CDR1 MGHDK and CDR2 SYGVNS come from the germline V gene. V lost 3 bases and J lost 1, with 19 bases in between. The CDR3 sequence: CASSDSPGRGGSYEQYF. The CDR3 region has the DNA TGTGCCAGCAGTGACTCCCCCGGCAGGGGGGGATCCTACGAGCAGTACTTC.

The CDR3 loop is CASSSYPPRARDTEAFF. The CDR3, as DNA: TGTGCCAGCTCCTCTTACCCCCCCAGGGCCAGGGACACTGAAGCTTTCTTT. V and J are TRBV27 and TRBJ1-1; maybe TRBD1 (5 bases). The V and J ends lost 8 bases and 3 bases respectively, with 25 bases between them. Per the germline V gene, CDR1 is MNHEY and CDR2 is SMNVEV (reference sequence). The CDR3 totals 17 residues.

This clone rates as medium-sized. The rearrangement links TRBV7-9 to TRBJ2-1; 7 nucleotides align to TRBD2. The trim removed 5 bases at V and 0 bases at J, leaving 4 bases unmatched. The CDR3 loop spans 15 amino acids. CDR1 is SEHNR and CDR2 is FQNEAQ in the germline V gene (reference sequence). As DNA, the CDR3 is TGTGCCAGCAGCCCCGGGAGGAGCTCCTACAATGAGCAGTTCTTC. This encodes CASSPGRSSYNEQFF.

V gene TRBV7-2 combines with J gene TRBJ2-1; D uncertain. Per germline, CDR1 SGHTA and CDR2 FQGNSA. The CDR3 covers 13 residues. V lost 5 bases and J lost 4, with 9 bases in between. The CDR3 is CASSPFRYNEQFF. CDR3 sequence (DNA): TGTGCCAGCAGCCCCTTCCGGTACAATGAGCAGTTCTTC.

V usage is TRBV7-9 and J usage is TRBJ2-6; maybe TRBD2 (6 bases). Germline CDR1 is SEHNR and CDR2 is FQNEAQ (reference sequence). The CDR3 loop spans 19 amino acids. V lost 2 bases to trimming and J lost 0 bases, with 17 bases between them. The CDR3 is CASSLRVIRGSSGANVLTF. CDR3 DNA: TGTGCCAGCAGCTTACGAGTCATTCGGGGGAGCTCTGGGGCCAACGTCCTGACTTTC.

The V and J genes are TRBV27 and TRBJ2-5; D unclear. Germline V gene lookup returns CDR1 MNHEY and CDR2 SMNVEV (reference sequence). Trimming stripped 9 bases from V and 4 bases from J, with 3 bases between. CDR3 length: 9 amino acids. The CDR3 sequence: CASRETQYF. CDR3 coding DNA: TGTGCCAGTAGAGAGACCCAGTACTTC.